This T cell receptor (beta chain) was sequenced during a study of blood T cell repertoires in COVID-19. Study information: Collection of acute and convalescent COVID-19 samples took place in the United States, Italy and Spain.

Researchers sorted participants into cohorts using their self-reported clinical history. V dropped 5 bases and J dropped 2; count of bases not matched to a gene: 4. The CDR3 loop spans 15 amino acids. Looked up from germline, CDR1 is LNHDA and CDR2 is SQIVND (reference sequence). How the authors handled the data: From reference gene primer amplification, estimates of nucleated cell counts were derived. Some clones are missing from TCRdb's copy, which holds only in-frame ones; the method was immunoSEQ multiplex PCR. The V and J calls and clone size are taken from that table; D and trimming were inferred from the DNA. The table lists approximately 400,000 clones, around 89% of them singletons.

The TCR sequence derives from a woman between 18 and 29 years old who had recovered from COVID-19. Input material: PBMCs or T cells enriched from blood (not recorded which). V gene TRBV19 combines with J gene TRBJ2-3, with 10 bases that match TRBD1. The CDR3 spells CASSPGTGVTDTQYF. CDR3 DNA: TGTGCCAGTAGTCCGGGGACAGGGGTCACAGATACGCAGTATTTT.